The T cell receptor beta chain described here comes from a study of Ad26.COV2.S vaccination and SARS-CoV-2 variants. Whole-study findings and limits: Non-spike TCR breadth showed similarity between vaccine and placebo recipients. Reportedly, after vaccination the spike-specific CD8+ and CD4+ T cell responses displayed substantial breadth. Spike-specific TCR breadth in vaccine recipients exceeded that seen in placebo recipients.

The sample holds one count of this clone. The antigen remains undetermined. The CDR3 covers 12 residues. Trimming removed 3 bases at V and 6 bases at J, with 5 bases between. The protocol was immunoSEQ multiplex PCR, while the TCRdb copy is restricted to in-frame clones and leaves out a portion. The data contain just over 350,000 clones, approximately 81% of them seen just once; the ten biggest clones take up less than 4%. The treatment: around 19 received Ad26.COV2.S at low or high dose, single or two shots; a few received placebo; per-sample allocation not given. On day 63 after the first injection, vaccine and placebo recipients gave samples.

The specimen was peripheral blood, collected in a trial of Ad26.COV2.S vaccine versus placebo. This TCR derives from a person between 18 and 65 years old who received the Ad26.COV2.S COVID-19 vaccine or a placebo. This rearrangement joins TRBV12-3 or TRBV12-4 to TRBJ2-2; D is ambiguous. DNA for the CDR3: TGTGCCAGCAGTTTTGGGGCCGGGGAGCTGTTTTTT. Protein sequence: CASSFGAGELFF.